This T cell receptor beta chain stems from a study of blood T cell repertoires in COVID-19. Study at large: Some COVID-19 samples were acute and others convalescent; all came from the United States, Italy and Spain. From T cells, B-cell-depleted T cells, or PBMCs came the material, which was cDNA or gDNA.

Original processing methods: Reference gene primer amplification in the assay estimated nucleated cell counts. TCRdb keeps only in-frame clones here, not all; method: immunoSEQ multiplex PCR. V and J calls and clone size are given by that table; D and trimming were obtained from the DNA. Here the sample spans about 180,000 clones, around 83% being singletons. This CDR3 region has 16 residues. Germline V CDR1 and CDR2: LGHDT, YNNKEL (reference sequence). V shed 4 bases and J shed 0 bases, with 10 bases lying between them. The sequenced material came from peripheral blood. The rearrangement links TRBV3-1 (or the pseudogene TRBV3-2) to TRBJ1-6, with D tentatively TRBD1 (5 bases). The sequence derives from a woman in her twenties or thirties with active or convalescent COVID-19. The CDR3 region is CASSPDSHSYNSPLHF. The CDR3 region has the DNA TGTGCCAGCAGCCCAGACAGTCACTCCTATAATTCACCCCTCCACTTT.